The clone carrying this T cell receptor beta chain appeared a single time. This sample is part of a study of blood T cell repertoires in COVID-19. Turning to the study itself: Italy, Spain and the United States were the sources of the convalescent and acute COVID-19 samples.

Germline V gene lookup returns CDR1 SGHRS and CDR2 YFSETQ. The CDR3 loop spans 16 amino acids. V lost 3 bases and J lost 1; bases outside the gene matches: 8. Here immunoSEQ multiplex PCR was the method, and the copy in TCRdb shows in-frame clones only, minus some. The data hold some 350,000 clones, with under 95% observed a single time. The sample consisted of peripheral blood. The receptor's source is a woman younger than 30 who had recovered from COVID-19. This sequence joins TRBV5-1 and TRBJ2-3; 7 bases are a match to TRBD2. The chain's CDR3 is CASSSVGLVGTDTQYF. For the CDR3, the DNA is TGCGCCAGCAGCTCGGTAGGACTAGTCGGCACAGATACGCAGTATTTT.